Following are 7 T cell receptor beta chains from one sample sequenced in a study of shared clonotypes between healthy human individuals. Libraries were prepared by immunoSEQ multiplex PCR; TCRdb keeps only in-frame clonotypes and omits some of them. The sample contains fewer than 1.6 million clones, 98% to 99% of which appear only once. Source material: naive CD4+ T cells sorted from blood. Subset of the sample: CD45RA+ positively selected. These receptors all come from a man younger than 40 in good health.

The chain is built from TRBV10-3 and TRBJ2-2, with a tentative D call TRBD1 (6 bases). The V end was cut by 0 bases, the J end by 5 bases, with 13 bases between. The germline gives CDR1 ENHRY, CDR2 SYGVKD. The CDR3 loop spans 16 amino acids. CDR3: CAISESTGEGTGELFF. The DNA for the CDR3 is TGTGCCATCAGTGAGTCGACAGGAGAGGGGACCGGGGAGCTGTTTTTT.

Concerning this clone: In the same sample, other DNA sequences code for this CDR3. The chain links TRBV5-4 to TRBJ1-1; weak D call: TRBD1 (5 bases). Trimming removed 0 bases from V and 0 bases from J, with 9 bases in between. Germline lookup yields CDR1 SGHNT and CDR2 YYREEE (reference sequence). The CDR3 is 15 amino acids. CDR3 nucleotides: TGTGCCAGCAGCTTGGCCCGGGGCATGAACACTGAAGCTTTCTTT. Translated, it gives CASSLARGMNTEAFF.

J is TRBJ1-1 and V is TRBV9; no clear D gene. This CDR3 spans 15 amino acids. Germline V gene lookup returns CDR1 SGDLS and CDR2 YYNGEE. V was clipped by 0 bases and J by 6 bases, with 15 bases between them. The chain's CDR3 is CASSVGQPLSPEAFF. The CDR3 DNA is TGTGCCAGCAGCGTAGGCCAGCCGTTAAGCCCTGAAGCTTTCTTT.

The chain combines TRBV6-5 with TRBJ2-5; the match to TRBD2 covers 13 bases. V trimming: 6 bases; J trimming: 5 bases; junction bases outside the gene matches: 6. The CDR3 covers 15 residues. Germline V lookup: CDR1 MNHEY, CDR2 SVGAGI. For the CDR3, the DNA is TGTGCCAGCAGCCTCCTGACTAGCGGGAGGGAGACCCAGTACTTC. Protein sequence: CASSLLTSGRETQYF.

The table lists this clone with a count of one. The rearrangement uses TRBV7-2 and TRBJ2-7, with D maybe TRBD1 (5 bases). CDR3 length equals 14 residues. V was pared by 2 bases and J by 2 bases, with 10 bases between. Germline V gene data show CDR1 as SGHTA and CDR2 as FQGNSA. CDR3 DNA: TGTGCCAGCAGCTTACGACAGATTCCCTACGAGCAGTACTTC. The encoded protein is CASSLRQIPYEQYF.

This chain connects TRBV9 to TRBJ2-1; 10 bases are a match to TRBD1. Germline trimming cut 2 bases from V and 3 bases from J; bases unmatched to any gene: 2. The CDR3 has 15 residues. Germline CDR1 SGDLS, CDR2 YYNGEE. CDR3 nucleotides: TGTGCCAGCAGCGTGGACAGGGGGGACTACAATGAGCAGTTCTTC. Translating it yields CASSVDRGDYNEQFF.

The chain joins TRBV5-1 to TRBJ2-3; 10 bases map to TRBD2. V shed 3 bases, J shed 6 bases, and the junction held 7 bases outside the gene matches. The germline gives CDR1 SGHRS, CDR2 YFSETQ. The CDR3 consists of 15 residues. The CDR3 bases are TGCGCCAGCAGCTATCTAGCGGGGGTGAGTGATACGCAGTATTTT. Amino acids: CASSYLAGVSDTQYF.